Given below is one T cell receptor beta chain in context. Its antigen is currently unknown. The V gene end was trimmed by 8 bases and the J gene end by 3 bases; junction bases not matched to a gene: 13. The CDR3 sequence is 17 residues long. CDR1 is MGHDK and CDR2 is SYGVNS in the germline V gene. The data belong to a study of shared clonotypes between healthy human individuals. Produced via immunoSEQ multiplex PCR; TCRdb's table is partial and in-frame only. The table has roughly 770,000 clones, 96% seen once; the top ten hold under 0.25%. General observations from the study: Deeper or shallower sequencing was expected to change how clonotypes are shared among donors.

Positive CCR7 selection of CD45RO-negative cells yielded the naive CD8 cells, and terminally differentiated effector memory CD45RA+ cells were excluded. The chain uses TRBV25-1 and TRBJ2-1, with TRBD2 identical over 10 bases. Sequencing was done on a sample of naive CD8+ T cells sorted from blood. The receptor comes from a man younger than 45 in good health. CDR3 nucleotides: TGTGCCAGCGGTGGGCTAGCGGGAGACCTCAGCTACAATGAGCAGTTCTTC. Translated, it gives CASGGLAGDLSYNEQFF.